This T cell receptor (beta chain) was observed in a study of low-dose radiotherapy and immunotherapy resistance in tumors. The overall study: Dosing for Cohort 2 consisted of 1 Gy per fraction every two weeks, reaching a total of 13 Gy over 26 weeks. From cycle 1 day 1, patients took oral aspirin 300 mg every day for four cycles.

Time point given: before trial treatment. This CDR3 region has 12 residues. V gave up 5 bases and J gave up 1 base, with 6 bases separating them. The germline V gene encodes CDR1 SQVTM and CDR2 ANQGSEA. Primers targeting TRAV and TRBV primed first-strand cDNA, covering alpha and beta chains. Over 20 PCR cycles, TCRs were amplified from a constant-region primer and V-primer adapter. In TCRdb, the reads were re-called with MiXCR into one record per CDR3 protein. The sample lists tens of thousands of distinct CDR3 sequences, 15% to 20% occurring once. The chain joins TRBV29-1 to TRBJ1-5; tentatively, D is TRBD1 (6 bases). The sequences come from PBMCs, collected before treatment. The TCR sequence derives from a male donor with prostate cancer. DNA of the CDR3: TGCAGCGTTCAGGGGAGCAATCAGCCCCAGCATTTT. Its protein product is CSVQGSNQPQHF.